The T cell receptor beta chain described here comes from a study of breast tumors, draining lymph nodes, adjacent tissues. Overall study findings and caveats: That most tumor T cells come from lymph nodes remained unproven.

V trimming: 9 bases; J trimming: 4 bases; junction bases outside the gene matches: 8. The CDR3 has 14 residues. Germline V gene data show CDR1 as SGHRS and CDR2 as YFSETQ. In the case of this clonotype: No antigen is known for it. A much larger clone differs by one base, so this may be a read error.

TCRdb re-derived calls from the multiplex PCR reads in MiXCR, one entry per CDR3 protein. Among 100,000 to 150,000 distinct CDR3 sequences, around 20% were seen once, and the ten largest hold under 3%. Axillary draining lymph nodes of breast cancer patients supplied the node samples. This receptor was taken from a female donor with breast cancer. Some clones in this sample may be carry-over from other donors' samples. Sequencing was performed on axillary lymph node tissue. The chain is built from TRBV5-1 and TRBJ2-7; TRBD2 matches 12 bases. CDR3 region: CANTPGTSGYEQYF. The CDR3 DNA reads TGCGCCAACACCCCAGGGACTAGCGGGTACGAGCAGTACTTC.